These 16 T cell receptor beta chains originate from one sample sequenced in a study of T cell responses to AZD1222 COVID-19 vaccine. This table comes from immunoSEQ multiplex PCR, and its TCRdb copy is limited to in-frame clones, with some not included. The data contain 150,000 to 200,000 clones, about nine tenths of them seen just once; the ten biggest clones take up about 2.8%. The input for sequencing was peripheral blood, taken on day 0 of AZD1222 vaccination. The source of these receptors is an adult in good health.

CDR3 amino acids: CASSEVAGNYGYTF. The DNA for the CDR3 is TGTGCCAGCAGTGAAGTAGCAGGGAACTATGGCTACACCTTC. The J gene is TRBJ1-2, the V gene TRBV6-1; possible D gene TRBD1, 5 bases. Deletions cut 1 base from V and 2 bases from J, with 8 bases between. CDR1 is MNHNS, CDR2 SASEGT, per germline. The CDR3 covers 14 residues.

This chain uses TRBV9 with TRBJ2-2; TRBD2 might be the D (6 bases). Germline assignment: CDR1 SGDLS and CDR2 YYNGEE. V lost 4 bases, J lost 4 bases, and 14 bases lay in between. This CDR3 has 15 residues. The CDR3 coding sequence is TGTGCCAGCAGCACTTCGGGACTCATCACCGGGGAGCTGTTTTTT. As protein: CASSTSGLITGELFF.

The chain uses TRBV7-9 and TRBJ1-1; the match to TRBD1 covers 11 bases. Losses at the gene ends were 6 bases for V and 1 base for J; bases not matched to a gene: 4. The CDR3 is 15 amino acids. Per the germline V gene, CDR1 is SEHNR and CDR2 is FQNEAQ (reference sequence). The CDR3 loop reads CASRNGQGANTEAFF. For the CDR3, the DNA is TGTGCCAGCAGGAACGGACAGGGGGCGAACACTGAAGCTTTCTTT.

The rearrangement joins TRBV10-1 to TRBJ1-5; tentative D call: TRBD1 (5 bases). Germline V gene lookup returns CDR1 WNHNN and CDR2 SYGVQD (reference sequence). The germline V and J ends were trimmed by 3 bases and 5 bases, with 11 bases remaining between them. This CDR3 spans 14 amino acids. The CDR3 region has the DNA TGCGCCAGCAGTGACTCAGGGAAGGATCAGCCCCAGCATTTT. Translated, it gives CASSDSGKDQPQHF.

The chain uses TRBV30 and TRBJ2-3; 8 bases align to TRBD2. The J segment lost 2 bases and the V segment lost 1 base, leaving 11 bases of the junction unmatched. Per germline, CDR1 GTSNPN and CDR2 SVGIG (reference sequence). The CDR3 has 17 residues. The CDR3 DNA sequence: TGTGCCTGGAGTGCCCGGCCAACTAGCGGCTACACAGATACGCAGTATTTT. As protein: CAWSARPTSGYTDTQYF.

V usage is TRBV19 and J usage is TRBJ1-1, with D maybe TRBD1 (6 bases). The CDR3 is 13 amino acids. V shed 9 bases and J shed 3 bases, with 14 bases lying between them. Germline values: CDR1 LNHDA, CDR2 SQIVND (reference sequence). The CDR3 nucleotides read TGTGCCAGCCAACAGGGTGTGGACACTGAAGCTTTCTTT. Its protein product is CASQQGVDTEAFF.

The CDR3 loop is CASNGGGDFGGYTF. In DNA, the CDR3 is TGTGCCAGCAATGGGGGGGGCGATTTTGGTGGCTACACCTTC. V and J are TRBV4-2 and TRBJ1-2; D is possibly TRBD1 (6 bases). CDR3 size: 14 residues. Germline-derived CDR1 and CDR2 are LGHNA and YNFKEQ. V lost 7 bases, J lost 7 bases, and 19 bases lay in between.

CDR3 region: CASSDVRTGVHTQYF. CDR3 coding DNA: TGTGCCAGCAGTGACGTTAGGACAGGGGTTCATACGCAGTATTTT. V and J are TRBV2 and TRBJ2-3, with 9 bases lining up with TRBD1. V shed 3 bases and J 7 bases; nucleotides not matched to a gene: 8. CDR1 is SNHLY, CDR2 FYNNEI, per germline. The CDR3 has 15 residues.

The chain has TRBV7-8 and TRBJ2-7, with a weak D call TRBD2 (5 bases). This CDR3 spans 14 amino acids. In germline, CDR1 is SGHVS, CDR2 FQNEAQ. V was pared by 5 bases and J by 7 bases, with 18 bases between. In DNA form, the CDR3 reads TGTGCCAGCAGCCTGGTACAGCGACGGGGAGAGCAGTACTTC. It translates to CASSLVQRRGEQYF.

The J gene is TRBJ2-7, the V gene TRBV19; TRBD1 aligns across 8 bases. Germline V lookup: CDR1 LNHDA, CDR2 SQIVND (reference sequence). This CDR3 region has 13 residues. The V segment lost 9 bases and the J segment 4 bases; nucleotides outside the gene matches: 8. CDR3 residues: CASATGTGYEQYF. CDR3 bases: TGTGCCAGCGCAACCGGGACAGGTTACGAGCAGTACTTC.

A word on this clone: This sample also contains other DNA sequences that code for the same CDR3. In DNA form, the CDR3 reads TGTGCCAGCAGTTTAGGGCAGACCTACGAGCAGTACTTC. It encodes CASSLGQTYEQYF. V usage is TRBV27 and J usage is TRBJ2-7; no reliable D call. The germline gives CDR1 MNHEY, CDR2 SMNVEV (reference sequence). Trimming shortened V by 2 bases and J by 2 bases, and 7 bases separated the two germline ends. CDR3 length: 13 amino acids.

The V call is TRBV14, the J call TRBJ1-5, with TRBD1 identical over 7 bases. Trimming removed 2 bases from V and 1 base from J; junction bases left unmatched: 14. Germline V CDR1 and CDR2: SGHDN, FVKESK. This CDR3 region has 19 residues. The CDR3 DNA reads TGTGCCAGCAGCCAACCGGGACAGCTCGTCGGGCGAAGCAATCAGCCCCAGCATTTT. Protein: CASSQPGQLVGRSNQPQHF.

This chain links TRBV7-8 with TRBJ2-7; the D is unclear. CDR3 length equals 14 residues. Trimming took 1 base from V and 1 from J, leaving 8 bases between them. CDR1 and CDR2 (germline): SGHVS, FQNEAQ. In nucleotides, the CDR3 is TGTGCCAGCAGCTTAGGGTTACAGTCCTACGAGCAGTACTTC. This translates into CASSLGLQSYEQYF. Supplemented by reference TRBV7-8 and TRBJ2-7, the full variable domain reads GAGVSQSPRYKVAKRGQDVALRCDPISGHVSLFWYQQALGQGPEFLTYFQNEAQLDKSGLPSDRFFAERPEGSVSTLKIQRTQQEDSAVYLCASSLGLQSYEQYFGPGTRLTVT.

This clone has only one observation. V gene TRBV7-2 combines with J gene TRBJ2-7; the D is unclear. The CDR3 consists of 14 residues. Trimming stripped 2 bases from V and 3 bases from J, with 11 bases between. The germline CDR1 and CDR2 sequences are SGHTA and FQGNSA. Here the CDR3 reads CASSLPPFHYEQYF. In nucleotides, the CDR3 is TGTGCCAGCAGCTTACCGCCCTTCCACTACGAGCAGTACTTC.

The rearrangement joins TRBV29-1 to TRBJ2-1; D unclear. The CDR3 consists of 14 residues. Germline assignment: CDR1 SQVTM and CDR2 ANQGSEA. The ends were cut back, 2 bases at V and 0 bases at J, with 8 bases in the middle. This CDR3 reads CSVEPQSSYNEQFF. Here the CDR3 DNA reads TGCAGCGTTGAACCACAGAGCTCCTACAATGAGCAGTTCTTC.

CDR3 sequence reads: CASRQAGNEQFF. The CDR3 DNA sequence: TGTGCCAGCCGTCAAGCGGGCAATGAGCAGTTCTTC. The V gene is TRBV27, the J gene TRBJ2-1; D possibly corresponds to TRBD2 (6 bases). Germline CDR1 is MNHEY and CDR2 is SMNVEV (reference sequence). The V gene lost 8 bases and the J gene lost 6 bases, with 11 bases spanning the gap. This CDR3 spans 12 amino acids.